Following are 7 T cell receptor beta chains from one sample sequenced in a study of blood T cell repertoires in COVID-19. Clones were read by immunoSEQ multiplex PCR, and TCRdb kept only the in-frame ones, dropping some. The sample includes 140,000 to 150,000 clones, around 84% seen only once; the top ten take around two fifths. What was sequenced was peripheral blood. Every receptor here comes from a human donor in a cohort sampled during active COVID-19.

With respect to this clone: Other DNA sequences in the sample encode the same CDR3. The chain recombines TRBV29-1 with TRBJ1-1; D might be TRBD1 (6 bases). From germline, CDR1 is SQVTM and CDR2 ANQGSEA. The CDR3 extends over 13 amino acids. Trimming took 4 bases from V and 0 from J, leaving 9 bases between them. The DNA for the CDR3 is TGCAGCGTTGTCGGACAGCTGAACACTGAAGCTTTCTTT. Translated: CSVVGQLNTEAFF. The full variable domain, in which reference TRBV29-1 and TRBJ1-1 provide the parts outside the CDR3, is SAVISQKPSRDICQRGTSLTIQCQVDSQVTMMFWYRQQPGQSLTLIATANQGSEATYESGFVIDKFPISRPNLTFSTLTVSNMSPEDSSIYLCSVVGQLNTEAFFGQGTRLTVV.

This clone was picked up a small number of times. The chain joins TRBV28 to TRBJ1-6, with D maybe TRBD1 (5 bases). The CDR3 sequence is 14 residues long. Germline values: CDR1 MDHEN, CDR2 SYDVKM. V was shortened by 2 bases and J by 9 bases, with 11 bases between the two germline ends. The CDR3 nucleotides are TGTGCCAGCAGTTTACCAGGGTTGGGTTCACCCCTCCACTTT. As protein: CASSLPGLGSPLHF.

The chain joins TRBV4-1 to TRBJ2-5; 7 bases match TRBD1. The junction had 7 bases not matched to a gene; V was cut back by 1 base and J by 5 bases. This CDR3 region has 15 residues. Germline CDR1 reads MGHRA; CDR2 reads YSYEKL. The CDR3 DNA reads TGCGCCAGCAGCCAAGTCCGGACAGGAATTGAGACCCAGTACTTC. It translates to CASSQVRTGIETQYF.

This clone appeared once. The chain recombines TRBV4-3 with TRBJ2-1; TRBD2 might be the D (6 bases). The germline gives CDR1 LGHNA, CDR2 YSLEER. The V end lost 1 base, the J end lost 4 bases, and 14 bases lay between the germline ends. CDR3 length: 16 amino acids. The CDR3 DNA reads TGCGCCAGCAGCCAAGTCCCATCGGGGACTTACAATGAGCAGTTCTTC. It translates to CASSQVPSGTYNEQFF.

Written as DNA, the CDR3 is TGTGCCAGCAGCTTAAAGGCCCTGGGGGGTCTCCCTGAAGCTTTCTTT. Amino acid sequence: CASSLKALGGLPEAFF. The rearrangement links TRBV7-9 to TRBJ1-1, with D possibly TRBD1 on 5 matching bases. The CDR3 covers 16 residues. Between the trimmed V and J ends, which lost 2 bases and 6 bases, there was a span of 19 bases. Germline CDR1 reads SEHNR; CDR2 reads FQNEAQ (reference sequence).

The rearrangement uses TRBV5-4 and TRBJ2-3; weak D call: TRBD2 (6 bases). Trimming shortened V by 4 bases and J by 0 bases, and 9 bases separated the two germline ends. The CDR3 totals 14 residues. Germline V gives CDR1 SGHNT, CDR2 YYREEE (reference sequence). CDR3 DNA sequence: TGTGCCAGCAGCCCCGGGACTAGCACAGATACGCAGTATTTT. It yields the protein CASSPGTSTDTQYF. Full variable domain (missing parts from reference TRBV5-4 and TRBJ2-3): ETGVTQSPTHLIKTRGQQVTLRCSSQSGHNTVSWYQQALGQGPQFIFQYYREEENGRGNFPPRFSGLQFPNYSSELNVNALELDDSALYLCASSPGTSTDTQYFGPGTRLTVL.

The CDR3 spells CASSPFMGTGGGEQYF. The CDR3 coding sequence is TGTGCCAGCAGCCCTTTTATGGGGACAGGGGGCGGGGAGCAGTACTTC. The V and J genes are TRBV27 and TRBJ2-7, with 12 bases matching TRBD1. CDR1 is MNHEY, CDR2 SMNVEV, per germline (reference sequence). After removal of 6 bases from V and 7 bases from J, the junction contained 13 bases not matched to a gene. The CDR3 contains 16 residues.